This T cell receptor beta chain was profiled in a study of blood T cells in healthy people across ages. Combining a sample-barcoded 5' primer with a J-beta primer mix, a second PCR ran for roughly 7 to 12 cycles. Every single cDNA molecule received a tag from a template-switch adaptor with 12 random nucleotides. TCRdb ran MiXCR on the 5' RACE reads and lists one entry per CDR3 protein. The sample comprises approximately 400,000 distinct CDR3 sequences, approximately 47% of which are singletons, and 45% to 65% rests with the top ten. With 6 bases clipped from V and 9 bases from J, the junction kept 12 bases outside the gene matches. The CDR3 covers 14 residues. Per the germline V gene, CDR1 is ENHRY and CDR2 is SYGVKD.

The chain joins TRBV10-3 to TRBJ2-7, with TRBD1 matching over 9 bases. This clonotype was sampled from a man aged 55 to 70 in good health. Sequenced material: blood. CDR3 residues: CAIREGTGQGVQYF. In DNA form, the CDR3 reads TGTGCCATCAGGGAAGGGACAGGGCAAGGAGTGCAGTACTTC.